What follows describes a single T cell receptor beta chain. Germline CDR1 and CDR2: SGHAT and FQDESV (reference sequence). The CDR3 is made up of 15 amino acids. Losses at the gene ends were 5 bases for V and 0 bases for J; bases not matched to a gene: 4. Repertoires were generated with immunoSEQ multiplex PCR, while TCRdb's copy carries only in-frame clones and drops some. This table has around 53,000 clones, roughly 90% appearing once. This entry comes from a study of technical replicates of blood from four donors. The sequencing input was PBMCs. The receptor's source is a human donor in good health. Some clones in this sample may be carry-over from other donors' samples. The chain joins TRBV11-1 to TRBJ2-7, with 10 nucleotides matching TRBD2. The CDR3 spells CASSESSGSSYEQYF. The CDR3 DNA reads TGTGCCAGCAGCGAATCTAGCGGGAGCTCCTACGAGCAGTACTTC. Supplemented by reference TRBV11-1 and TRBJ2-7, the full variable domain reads EAEVAQSPRYKITEKSQAVAFWCDPISGHATLYWYRQILGQGPELLVQFQDESVVDDSQLPKDRFSAERLKGVDSTLKIQPAELGDSAMYLCASSESSGSSYEQYFGPGTRLTVT.